These 18 T cell receptor beta chains came from one sample sequenced in a study of blood T cell repertoires in COVID-19. Generated by immunoSEQ multiplex PCR, the TCRdb table keeps only in-frame clones and is missing some. The sample consists of some 130,000 clones, about 76% of them appearing once. Specimen: peripheral blood. These receptors came from a woman in her fifties or sixties with active or convalescent COVID-19.

The V gene is TRBV29-1, the J gene TRBJ1-5; D is possibly TRBD1 (5 bases). Germline V CDR1 and CDR2: SQVTM, ANQGSEA. The V end lost 0 bases, the J end lost 7 bases, and 10 bases lay between the germline ends. CDR3 size: 13 residues. This CDR3 reads CSVEEGQGQPQHF. For the CDR3, the DNA is TGCAGCGTTGAAGAAGGGCAGGGCCAGCCCCAGCATTTT. The full variable domain, its missing parts supplied by reference TRBV29-1 and TRBJ1-5, is SAVISQKPSRDICQRGTSLTIQCQVDSQVTMMFWYRQQPGQSLTLIATANQGSEATYESGFVIDKFPISRPNLTFSTLTVSNMSPEDSSIYLCSVEEGQGQPQHFGDGTRLSIL.

The CDR3 region is CATSPGGAGSAQYF. The CDR3 DNA follows: TGTGCCACCAGTCCCGGGGGGGCCGGCAGCGCCCAGTACTTC. The rearrangement links TRBV24-1 to TRBJ2-5; TRBD2 agrees at 8 bases. CDR1 and CDR2 (germline): KGHDR, SFDVKD. CDR3 length equals 14 residues. Trimming removed 6 bases from V and 9 bases from J; junction bases left unmatched: 11.

V and J are TRBV28 and TRBJ2-3; 10 bases line up with TRBD2. Germline lookup yields CDR1 MDHEN and CDR2 SYDVKM. After removal of 6 bases from V and 1 base from J, the junction contained 7 bases not matched to a gene. The CDR3 covers 16 residues. The CDR3 DNA sequence: TGTGCCAGCAGACACCCTAGCGGGAGTGGCACAGATACGCAGTATTTT. It specifies CASRHPSGSGTDTQYF.

For the CDR3, the DNA is TGTGCCAGCAGCTCGGTCGCAGATACGCAGTATTTT. It is translated as CASSSVADTQYF. The chain links TRBV11-1 to TRBJ2-3; D uncertain. V was pared by 4 bases and J by 4 bases, with 6 bases between. Germline lookup yields CDR1 SGHAT and CDR2 FQDESV (reference sequence). CDR3 length: 12 residues.

The rearrangement links TRBV29-1 to TRBJ2-7; TRBD2 aligns across 8 bases. Germline CDR1 and CDR2: SQVTM and ANQGSEA. Losses at the gene ends were 0 bases for V and 4 bases for J; bases not matched to a gene: 14. The CDR3 is 17 residues long. CDR3 sequence reads: CSVEDLSGRGFGYEQYF. In DNA form, the CDR3 reads TGCAGCGTTGAAGATCTAAGCGGGAGAGGATTTGGGTACGAGCAGTACTTC.

This chain links TRBV11-2 with TRBJ1-2; no reliable D call. Per germline, CDR1 SGHAT and CDR2 FQNNGV. This CDR3 spans 13 amino acids. V was shortened by 3 bases and J by 2 bases, with 7 bases between the two germline ends. DNA for the CDR3: TGTGCCAGCAGCTTTGCGGGGAACTATGGCTACACCTTC. As protein: CASSFAGNYGYTF.

The genes are TRBV6-2 or TRBV6-3 and TRBJ2-7; 7 bases line up with TRBD2. Germline V gene data show CDR1 as MNHEY and CDR2 as SVGEGT. This CDR3 is 15 amino acids long. V shed 6 bases, J shed 6 bases, and the junction held 14 bases outside the gene matches. CDR3 in amino acids: CASSLGDYLFGEQYV. The CDR3 DNA follows: TGTGCCAGCAGCCTAGGGGACTACCTTTTTGGCGAGCAGTACGTC.

The chain couples TRBV28 to TRBJ2-3; 15 nucleotides align to TRBD2. The ends lost 8 bases at V and 3 bases at J; junction bases unmatched: 6. Germline V gene sequence: CDR1 MDHEN, CDR2 SYDVKM. The CDR3 length is 16 residues. The CDR3 sequence is CASGTSGRKVTDTQYF. The CDR3, as DNA: TGTGCCAGCGGGACTAGCGGGAGGAAGGTAACAGATACGCAGTATTTT.

The rearrangement joins TRBV28 to TRBJ1-2; the D is unclear. Germline-derived CDR1 and CDR2 are MDHEN and SYDVKM. The CDR3 has 12 amino acids. Trimming removed 1 base from V and 4 bases from J, with 4 bases in between. The CDR3 DNA sequence: TGTGCCAGCAGTTTATACGGCTATGGCTACACCTTC. This sequence encodes CASSLYGYGYTF.

This chain joins TRBV6-1 and TRBJ2-7, with D uncertain. Trimming took off 2 bases at V and 1 base at J, with 12 bases between the two ends. The length of the CDR3 is 15 residues. CDR1 and CDR2 (germline): MNHNS, SASEGT. CDR3 protein: CASSESGRGSYEQYV. CDR3 in DNA: TGTGCCAGCAGTGAAAGTGGTCGCGGTTCCTACGAGCAGTACGTC.

Remarks on this clone: Sequence at one end of the junction differs from germline and may be a read error. The J gene is TRBJ1-4, the V gene TRBV2, with a weak D call TRBD1 (5 bases). Germline loops: CDR1 SNHLY, CDR2 FYNNEI. CDR3 size: 16 residues. The CDR3 region has the DNA TGTGCCAGCAGGGAAGGAGTCGACAGAACTTATGAAAAACTGTTTTTT. Translated: CASREGVDRTYEKLFF.

The gene calls are TRBV18 and TRBJ1-3, with D unresolved. Trimming shortened V by 4 bases and J by 0 bases, and 16 bases separated the two germline ends. The CDR3 runs 17 residues. Germline V CDR1 and CDR2: KGHSH, LQKENI. The CDR3 spells CASSLGRQQVSGNTIYF. CDR3 sequence (DNA): TGTGCCAGCTCACTCGGGAGGCAGCAGGTCTCTGGAAACACCATATATTTT.

This rearrangement joins TRBV29-1 to TRBJ2-1, with TRBD2 matching 10 bases. The germline CDR1 and CDR2 sequences are SQVTM and ANQGSEA. This CDR3 is 11 amino acids long. Trimming removed 7 bases from V and 10 bases from J; junction bases left unmatched: 4. The CDR3 DNA sequence: TGCAGCGCGGGACTAGCGAACGAGCAGTTCTTC. Its protein product is CSAGLANEQFF.

This chain joins TRBV4-2 and TRBJ2-7, with a tentative D call TRBD1 (6 bases). Germline V gene data show CDR1 as LGHNA and CDR2 as YNFKEQ. The CDR3 spans 13 residues. V was cut by 1 base and J by 4 bases, with 8 bases left in between. The CDR3 here is CASSQGDRYEQYF. The CDR3 DNA sequence: TGTGCCAGCAGCCAAGGTGACAGGTACGAGCAGTACTTC.

The J gene is TRBJ2-7, the V gene TRBV27, with D possibly matching TRBD2 (5 bases). This CDR3 region has 14 residues. Germline V gene data show CDR1 as MNHEY and CDR2 as SMNVEV (reference sequence). The ends were cut back, 5 bases at V and 2 bases at J, with 13 bases in the middle. In nucleotides, the CDR3 is TGTGCCAGCAGTCCTTATAGAGGGACCTACGAGCAGTACGTC. Its translation is CASSPYRGTYEQYV.

V and J are TRBV28 and TRBJ1-5, with D perhaps TRBD1 (5 bases). Germline V lookup: CDR1 MDHEN, CDR2 SYDVKM. Trimming left V 7 bases short and J 8 bases short, with 18 bases between. The CDR3 runs to 14 residues. The CDR3 DNA sequence: TGTGCCAGCACCCGAACAGGATCCCCCAAGCCCCAGCATTTT. Its protein is CASTRTGSPKPQHF.

The sample holds a few counts of this clone. The J gene is TRBJ1-3, the V gene TRBV11-2, with TRBD1 as a possible D gene (5 bases). From germline, CDR1 is SGHAT and CDR2 FQNNGV. Trimming shortened V by 0 bases and J by 2 bases, and 11 bases separated the two germline ends. The CDR3 runs to 16 residues. CDR3 coding DNA: TGTGCCAGCAGCTTAGATTCAGCAGGGACTGGAAACACCATATATTTT. The encoded protein is CASSLDSAGTGNTIYF.

The V call is TRBV6-5, the J call TRBJ2-7, with D possibly matching TRBD2 (5 bases). The ends were cut back, 5 bases at V and 3 bases at J, with 5 bases in the middle. The CDR3 spans 11 residues. The germline CDR1 and CDR2 sequences are MNHEY and SVGAGI. The CDR3, as DNA: TGTGCCAGCAGTCGGGGCTACGAGCAGTACTTC. As protein: CASSRGYEQYF.